The rows below give T cell receptor beta chains drawn from one sample of a study of CD8 T cells in ankylosing spondylitis. One entry per CDR3 protein results from TCRdb running MiXCR on the 5' RACE reads. The sample has roughly 130,000 distinct CDR3 sequences, 7% seen once. The specimen sequenced was blood, either unsorted or a sorted T cell fraction (not recorded which). Every receptor here comes from a male donor with ankylosing spondylitis or in good health (not recorded which). Both conserved end residues are part of each CDR3. The D gene is left open where the match is weak. Some rows have no size entry. The others give once, few or many, or a class for an expanded clone.

TRBD2	TRBJ2-3	many	TRBV20-1	TGCAGTGCTAGAGCGGGGGGGCCAGATACGCAGTATTTT	CSARAGGPDTQYF
-	TRBJ2-5	many	TRBV5-1	TGCGCCAGCAGCAGCGGTAGCGCCCACCAAGAGACCCAGTACTTC	CASSSGSAHQETQYF
-	TRBJ2-7	-	TRBV10-3	TGTGCCATCAGTGCTTTGGGGCAGGCGAATACGAAAGGGGACGTTTACGAGCAGTACTTC	CAISALGQANTKGDVYEQYF
TRBD2	TRBJ2-3	many	TRBV5-1	TGCGCCAGCAGCTTTGGGACTAGCGGGATCACAGATACGCAGTATTTT	CASSFGTSGITDTQYF
-	TRBJ1-1	many	TRBV7-2	TGTGCCAGCAGCGGGTGGACAGTCAACGCTGAAGCTTTCTTT	CASSGWTVNAEAFF
-	TRBJ2-1	-	TRBV24-1	TGTGCCACCTCAGTAGCCCCTGGGAATGAGCAGTTCTTC	CATSVAPGNEQFF
-	TRBJ1-2	many	TRBV12-3/TRBV12-4	TGTGCCAGCAGTTTAGGGGGGCCCTATGGCTACACCTTC	CASSLGGPYGYTF
-	TRBJ1-3	many	TRBV6-2/TRBV6-3	TGTGCCAGCAGTTACTCCGAGGACTCTGGAAACACCATATATTTT	CASSYSEDSGNTIYF
-	TRBJ1-1	many	TRBV28	TGTGCCAGCAGTTTTCACCTCGGGGTGAACACTGAAGCTTTCTTT	CASSFHLGVNTEAFF
-	TRBJ1-5	many	TRBV29-1	TGCAGCGTCCTTGGATCCGGGGGCAATCAGCCCCAGCATTTT	CSVLGSGGNQPQHF
TRBD1	TRBJ1-2	many	TRBV7-9	TGTGCCAGCAGCTTAGGGGCCGGGACAGGGGTAGGCTACACCTTC	CASSLGAGTGVGYTF
TRBD1	TRBJ1-2	many	TRBV7-8	TGTGCCAGCAGCTTACTACCCTGGGGGACAGGGGTTAGTAACTATGGCTACACCTTC	CASSLLPWGTGVSNYGYTF
-	TRBJ1-1	many	TRBV5-5	TGTGCCAGCAGCTGGATCGGGTTCGGGAACACTGAAGCTTTCTTT	CASSWIGFGNTEAFF
-	TRBJ2-7	few	TRBV5-6	TGTGCCAGCAGCTTTGACCCAGGGATCGGGGAGCAGTACTTC	CASSFDPGIGEQYF
-	TRBJ1-5	many	TRBV10-3	TGTGCCATCAGTGAGGGGCAGCATTATCAGCCCCAGCATTTT	CAISEGQHYQPQHF
TRBD2	TRBJ2-1	many	TRBV9	TGTGCCAGCAGCGTGGAAGGACTAGCGGGAGGGCCGATCGATGAGCAGTTCTTC	CASSVEGLAGGPIDEQFF
-	TRBJ2-2	many	TRBV7-2	TGTGCCAGCAGTATATTACGAGAGGGGGAGCTGTTTTTT	CASSILREGELFF
-	TRBJ1-5	many	TRBV5-1	TGCGCCAGCAGACAGGGAGAATATAGCAATCAGCCCCAGCATTTT	CASRQGEYSNQPQHF
TRBD2	TRBJ2-2	many	TRBV20-1	TGCAGTGCTAGACCCGGGACTAGCGGGAGCAGGTTGAGGGAGCTGTTTTTT	CSARPGTSGSRLRELFF
-	TRBJ2-3	-	TRBV13	TGTGCCAGCAGACGGCTTTTTGGGCCCACAGATACGCAGTATTTT	CASRRLFGPTDTQYF
TRBD2	TRBJ2-7	many	TRBV7-9	TGTGCCAGCAGCTTCGGGGGGGGCTCCTACGAGCAGTACTTC	CASSFGGGSYEQYF
-	TRBJ2-1	many	TRBV9	TGTGCCAGCAGCCCGGGCGGGTACGATGAGCAGTTCTTC	CASSPGGYDEQFF
-	TRBJ2-7	few	TRBV12-3/TRBV12-4	TGTGCCAGCAGTTTACAAAACCAGAAGACGGCCGAGCAGTACTTC	CASSLQNQKTAEQYF
-	TRBJ2-3	-	TRBV20-1	TGCAGTGCTAGAGATCTGACTACGCAGTATTTT	CSARDLTTQYF
-	TRBJ2-3	-	TRBV5-6	TGTGCCAGCAGCTCTACCGGGACCGAGGGAAGCACAGATACGCAGTATTTT	CASSSTGTEGSTDTQYF
TRBD2	TRBJ2-5	many	TRBV27	TGTGCCAGCAGTCTCTGGGGAGGGGTGAAAGAGACCCAGTACTTC	CASSLWGGVKETQYF
TRBD2	TRBJ2-7	many	TRBV7-2	TGTGCCAGCAGCCTTGGGACTAGCGCCTACGAGCAGTACTTC	CASSLGTSAYEQYF
TRBD2	TRBJ2-7	many	TRBV7-2	TGTGCCAGCAGCAGCGCTTCCGGGGGGACTAGATCCTACGAGCAGTACTTC	CASSSASGGTRSYEQYF
-	TRBJ2-1	few	TRBV20-1	TGCAGTGCTAGTTATAGGGTCGGGGATGAGCAGTTCTTC	CSASYRVGDEQFF
-	TRBJ2-2	many	TRBV5-8	TGTGCCAGCAGCTTAGGAGCAGCCGGCACCGGGGAGCTGTTTTTT	CASSLGAAGTGELFF
TRBD1	TRBJ1-1	many	TRBV5-1	TGCGCCAGCAGCCGGACAAACAGGGGGCGGAACACTGAAGCTTTCTTT	CASSRTNRGRNTEAFF
-	TRBJ2-5	many	TRBV5-1	TGCGCCAGCAGCTTGTTGTTAGCGGACAGGACGCACTTC	CASSLLLADRTHF
-	TRBJ1-5	many	TRBV6-1	TGTGCCAGCAGTCCCCAGGGGCTTCGCAATCAGCCCCAGCATTTT	CASSPQGLRNQPQHF
-	TRBJ1-1	few	TRBV29-1	TGCAGCGTGTTCCGCACTGAAGCTTTCTTT	CSVFRTEAFF
-	TRBJ2-3	-	TRBV25-1	TGTGCCAGCAGTCCGAGACCCGGGGCGGGCACAGATACGCAGTATTTT	CASSPRPGAGTDTQYF
-	TRBJ2-7	many	TRBV11-2	TGTGCCAGCAGCCCGGAGGGGTTCAGTGTGTACGAGCAGTACTTC	CASSPEGFSVYEQYF
-	TRBJ1-6	many	TRBV5-1	TGCGCCAGCAGAAGTGTGCCGGGCGATAATTCACCCCTCCACTTT	CASRSVPGDNSPLHF
TRBD1	TRBJ1-1	many	TRBV7-9	TGTGCCAGCAGCATCCCGACAGGGATGAACACTGAAGCTTTCTTT	CASSIPTGMNTEAFF
-	TRBJ2-1	many	TRBV29-1	TGCAGCGCTATAAGACCCGAGGACAATGAGCAGTTCTTC	CSAIRPEDNEQFF
-	TRBJ2-7	many	TRBV25-1	TGTGCCAGCAGTGGTGGTCTGTCCTACGAGCAGTACTTC	CASSGGLSYEQYF
TRBD1	TRBJ2-7	many	TRBV29-1	TGCAGCGTTTTAGGGGGCTATCGCGAGCAGTACTTC	CSVLGGYREQYF
-	TRBJ2-1	many	TRBV4-1	TGCGCCAGCAGCCAACGGCCCACGGGGAATGAGCAGTTCTTC	CASSQRPTGNEQFF
TRBD2	TRBJ2-3	many	TRBV29-1	TGCAGCGAACTAGCGGGAGGGCCGGGTAATACGCAGTATTTT	CSELAGGPGNTQYF
-	TRBJ1-1	many	TRBV20-1	TGCAGTGCTCAGGGGCCGCAGTCGGCTTTCTTT	CSAQGPQSAFF
TRBD2	TRBJ2-1	many	TRBV20-1	TGCAGTGCTAGAGATAATAGCGGGGGCTACTCCTACAATGAGCAGTTCTTC	CSARDNSGGYSYNEQFF